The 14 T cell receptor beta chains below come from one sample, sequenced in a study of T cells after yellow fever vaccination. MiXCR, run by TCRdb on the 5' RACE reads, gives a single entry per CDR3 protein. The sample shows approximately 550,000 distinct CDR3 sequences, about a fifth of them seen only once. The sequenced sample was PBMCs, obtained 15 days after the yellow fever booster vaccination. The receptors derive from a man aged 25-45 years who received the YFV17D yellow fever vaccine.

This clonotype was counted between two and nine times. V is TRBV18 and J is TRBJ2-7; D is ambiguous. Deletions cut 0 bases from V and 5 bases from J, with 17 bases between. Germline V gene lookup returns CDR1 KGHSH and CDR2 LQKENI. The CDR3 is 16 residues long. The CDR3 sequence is CASSPPQRAITHEQYF. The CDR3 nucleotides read TGTGCCAGCTCACCACCCCAGCGTGCCATAACGCACGAGCAGTACTTC.

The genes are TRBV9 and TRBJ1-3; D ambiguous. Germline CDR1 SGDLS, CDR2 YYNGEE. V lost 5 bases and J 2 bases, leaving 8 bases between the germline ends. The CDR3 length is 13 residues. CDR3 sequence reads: CASRDTTGNTIYF. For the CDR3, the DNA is TGTGCCAGCAGAGACACAACTGGAAACACCATATATTTT.

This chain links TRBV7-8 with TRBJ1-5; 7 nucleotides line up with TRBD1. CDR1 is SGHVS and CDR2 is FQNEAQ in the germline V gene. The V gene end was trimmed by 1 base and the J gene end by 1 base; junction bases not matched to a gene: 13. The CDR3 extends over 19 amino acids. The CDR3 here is CASSLVSTYRGESNQPQHF. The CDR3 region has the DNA TGTGCCAGCAGCTTAGTTAGCACCTACAGGGGCGAAAGCAATCAGCCCCAGCATTTT. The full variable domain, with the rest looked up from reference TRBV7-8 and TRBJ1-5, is GAGVSQSPRYKVAKRGQDVALRCDPISGHVSLFWYQQALGQGPEFLTYFQNEAQLDKSGLPSDRFFAERPEGSVSTLKIQRTQQEDSAVYLCASSLVSTYRGESNQPQHFGDGTRLSIL.

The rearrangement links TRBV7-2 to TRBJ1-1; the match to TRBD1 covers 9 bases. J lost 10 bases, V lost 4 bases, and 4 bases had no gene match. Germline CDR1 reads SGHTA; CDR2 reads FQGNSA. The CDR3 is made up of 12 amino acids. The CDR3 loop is CASSSGTGRAFF. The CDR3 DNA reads TGTGCCAGCAGCTCCGGGACAGGGAGAGCTTTCTTT.

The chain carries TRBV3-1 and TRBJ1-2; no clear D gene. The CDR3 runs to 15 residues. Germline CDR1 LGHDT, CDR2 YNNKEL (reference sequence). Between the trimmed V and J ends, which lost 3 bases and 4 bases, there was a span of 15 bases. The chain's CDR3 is CASSQSWSPSYGYTF. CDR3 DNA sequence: TGTGCCAGCAGCCAGTCGTGGTCCCCAAGCTATGGCTACACCTTC.

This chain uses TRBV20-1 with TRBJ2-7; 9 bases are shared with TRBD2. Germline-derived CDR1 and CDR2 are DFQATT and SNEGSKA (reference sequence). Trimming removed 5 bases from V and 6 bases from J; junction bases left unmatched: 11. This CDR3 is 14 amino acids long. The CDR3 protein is CSAETAGGPFEQYF. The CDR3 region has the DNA TGCAGTGCTGAAACTGCGGGAGGGCCTTTCGAGCAGTACTTC.

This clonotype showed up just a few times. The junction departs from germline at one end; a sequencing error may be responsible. CDR3 coding DNA: TGTGCCAGCAGCTTAGCGCCGGGACCCCAGTCCTTC. This gives the protein CASSLAPGPQSF. The J gene is TRBJ2-1, the V gene TRBV7-2; either TRBD1 or TRBD2 may supply D (5 bases each). Per the germline V gene, CDR1 is SGHTA and CDR2 is FQGNSA. The CDR3 sequence is 12 residues long. The whole variable domain, filled in from reference TRBV7-2 and TRBJ2-1, reads GAGVSQSPSNKVTEKGKDVELRCDPISGHTALYWYRQSLGQGLEFLIYFQGNSAPDKSGLPSDRFSAERTGGSVSTLTIQRTQQEDSAVYLCASSLAPGPQSFGPGTRLTVL.

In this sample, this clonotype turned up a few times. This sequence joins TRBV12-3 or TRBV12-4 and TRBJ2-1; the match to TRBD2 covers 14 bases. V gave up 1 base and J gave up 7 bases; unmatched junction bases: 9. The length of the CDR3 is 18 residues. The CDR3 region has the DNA TGTGCCAGCAGTTTAGTGGGGATGACTAGCGGGAGGGTGAATGAGCAGTTCTTC. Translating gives CASSLVGMTSGRVNEQFF.

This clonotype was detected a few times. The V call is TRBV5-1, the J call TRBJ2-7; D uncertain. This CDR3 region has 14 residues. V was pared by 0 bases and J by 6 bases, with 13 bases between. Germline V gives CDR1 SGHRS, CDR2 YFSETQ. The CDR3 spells CASSLDYTVGEQYF. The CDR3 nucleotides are TGCGCCAGCAGCTTGGACTACACGGTCGGCGAGCAGTACTTC.

As DNA, the CDR3 is TGTGCCAGCTCACCGGGACAGGGGGCAGGAGAAGAAAAACTGTTTTTT. Translation gives CASSPGQGAGEEKLFF. The chain combines TRBV18 with TRBJ1-4; 12 bases fit TRBD1. The CDR3 is 16 residues long. CDR1 is KGHSH, CDR2 LQKENI, per germline. J lost 8 bases, V lost 3 bases, and 7 bases had no gene match.

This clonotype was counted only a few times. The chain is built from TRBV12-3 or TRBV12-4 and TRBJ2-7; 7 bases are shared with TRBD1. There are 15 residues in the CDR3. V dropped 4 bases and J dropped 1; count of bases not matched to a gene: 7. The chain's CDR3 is CASSSTGLVSYEQYF. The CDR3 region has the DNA TGTGCCAGCAGTTCGACAGGGCTGGTGTCCTACGAGCAGTACTTC.

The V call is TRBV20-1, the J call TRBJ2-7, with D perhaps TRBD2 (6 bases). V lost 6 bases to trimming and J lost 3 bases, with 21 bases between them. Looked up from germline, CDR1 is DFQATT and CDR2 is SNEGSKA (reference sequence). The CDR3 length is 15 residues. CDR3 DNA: TGCAGTGCGCGTATAGGGGCTAGCGACCGCTACGAGCAGTACTTC. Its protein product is CSARIGASDRYEQYF.

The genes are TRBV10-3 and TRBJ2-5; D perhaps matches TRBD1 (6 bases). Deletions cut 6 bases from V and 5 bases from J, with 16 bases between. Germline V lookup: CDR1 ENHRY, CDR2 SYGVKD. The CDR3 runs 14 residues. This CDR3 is CAISDARGGETQYF. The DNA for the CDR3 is TGTGCCATCAGCGATGCCAGGGGCGGTGAGACCCAGTACTTC.

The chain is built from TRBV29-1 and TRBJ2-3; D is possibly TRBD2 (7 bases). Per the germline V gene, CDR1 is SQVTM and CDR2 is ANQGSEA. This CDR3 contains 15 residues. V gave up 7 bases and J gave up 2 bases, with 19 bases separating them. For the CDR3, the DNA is TGCAGCGGACAGGTGGGACTACTGGCCACAGATACGCAGTATTTT. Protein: CSGQVGLLATDTQYF.